This T cell receptor (beta chain) was sequenced in a study of T-cell memory formation after mild COVID-19. A single record per CDR3 protein comes from TCRdb applying MiXCR to the 5' RACE reads. The data hold hundreds of thousands of distinct CDR3 sequences, with roughly 18% observed a single time. This clonotype showed up just a few times. The ends lost 8 bases at V and 5 bases at J; junction bases unmatched: 7. Germline lookup yields CDR1 KGHSH and CDR2 LQKENI. The CDR3 runs to 14 residues. The chain has TRBV18 and TRBJ2-5; TRBD1 agrees at 11 bases. The sequence derives from an adult woman who had mild COVID-19 (a few samples of this study predate the infection). Cell type and time point are not known. Sample: PBMCs or a T cell subset sorted from them (not recorded which). This CDR3 reads CASHRDRGSETQYF. The CDR3 DNA is TGTGCCAGCCATCGGGACAGGGGGTCGGAGACCCAGTACTTC.